Below, 11 T cell receptor beta chains from the same sample are listed, as sequenced in a study of blood T cell repertoires in COVID-19. Method: immunoSEQ multiplex PCR; TCRdb's copy keeps in-frame clones and lacks some. Of some 290,000 clones in the sample, around four fifths are singletons; the top ten hold about 4.5%. The material sequenced was peripheral blood. The receptors stem from a man between 60 and 75 years old who had recovered from COVID-19.

The V call is TRBV3-1 (or the pseudogene TRBV3-2), the J call TRBJ2-7; 9 nucleotides agree with TRBD2. V was clipped by 1 base and J by 2 bases; unmatched bases: 6. This CDR3 comprises 16 residues. Germline V gene data show CDR1 as LGHDT and CDR2 as YNNKEL (reference sequence). This CDR3 reads CASSQGSGGLTYEQYF. The DNA for the CDR3 is TGTGCCAGCAGCCAAGGTAGCGGGGGCCTTACCTACGAGCAGTACTTC.

J is TRBJ2-3 and V is TRBV16; no firm D call. The CDR3 is 15 residues long. Germline CDR1 reads KGHSY; CDR2 reads FQNENV. V lost 1 base to trimming and J lost 0 bases, with 8 bases between them. DNA of the CDR3: TGTGCCAGCAGCCAATTGGGCTCTAGCACAGATACGCAGTATTTT. Translated, it gives CASSQLGSSTDTQYF.

The rearrangement uses TRBV9 and TRBJ2-2, with D possibly TRBD1 on 5 matching bases. The V end lost 5 bases, the J end lost 3 bases, and 14 bases lay between the germline ends. Per the germline V gene, CDR1 is SGDLS and CDR2 is YYNGEE. CDR3 length equals 15 residues. The CDR3 sequence: CASRPGHADTGELFF. The CDR3 DNA reads TGTGCCAGCAGGCCCGGACACGCGGACACCGGGGAGCTGTTTTTT. Filled out from reference TRBV9 and TRBJ2-2, the complete variable domain reads DSGVTQTPKHLITATGQRVTLRCSPRSGDLSVYWYQQSLDQGLQFLIQYYNGEERAKGNILERFSAQQFPDLHSELNLSSLELGDSALYFCASRPGHADTGELFFGEGSRLTVL.

The V gene is TRBV25-1, the J gene TRBJ2-7; TRBD2 matches at 13 bases. V dropped 4 bases and J dropped 5; count of bases not matched to a gene: 14. Germline CDR1 MGHDK, CDR2 SYGVNS. The CDR3 totals 18 residues. CDR3 loop: CASSVLTSGRAGVDEQYF. Written as DNA, the CDR3 is TGTGCCAGCAGTGTCCTCACTAGCGGGAGGGCCGGGGTCGACGAGCAGTACTTC.

The chain recombines TRBV18 with TRBJ1-2; D might be TRBD1 (6 bases). Germline loops: CDR1 KGHSH, CDR2 LQKENI. Trimming cost V 3 bases and J 6 bases, with 20 bases left between them. The CDR3 sequence is 16 residues long. The CDR3 region is CASSPQIGTQDDGYTF. CDR3 DNA sequence: TGTGCCAGCTCACCGCAAATCGGGACACAAGACGATGGCTACACCTTC.

V usage is TRBV5-6 and J usage is TRBJ2-3; D is uncertain. CDR3 length: 14 amino acids. The V gene's germline CDR1 is SGHDT and CDR2 YYEEEE. V was pared by 0 bases and J by 2 bases, with 7 bases between. CDR3 in amino acids: CASSLVGPTDTQYF. The CDR3 DNA is TGTGCCAGCAGCTTGGTCGGTCCCACAGATACGCAGTATTTT.

This chain links TRBV11-1 with TRBJ2-2; D is uncertain. This CDR3 is built from 14 residues. Germline assignment: CDR1 SGHAT and CDR2 FQDESV (reference sequence). V shed 2 bases and J shed 1 base, with 5 bases lying between them. The CDR3 DNA sequence: TGTGCCAGCAGCTTATTCGGGAACACCGGGGAGCTGTTTTTT. It translates to CASSLFGNTGELFF.

The chain couples TRBV7-9 to TRBJ1-4; 10 positions agree with TRBD1. Germline CDR1 and CDR2: SEHNR and FQNEAQ (reference sequence). The CDR3 contains 15 residues. V dropped 8 bases and J dropped 7; count of bases not matched to a gene: 10. CDR3 sequence reads: CASSTGGPGGEKLFF. DNA for the CDR3: TGTGCCAGCTCGACAGGGGGCCCAGGGGGTGAAAAACTGTTTTTT.

The chain combines TRBV3-1 (or the pseudogene TRBV3-2) with TRBJ2-2; no clear D gene. Germline CDR1 reads LGHDT; CDR2 reads YNNKEL (reference sequence). V was trimmed by 2 bases and J by 6 bases, leaving 7 bases between them. This CDR3 is built from 13 residues. CDR3 in amino acids: CASSQRGSGELFF. The DNA of the CDR3 is TGTGCCAGCAGCCAAAGAGGTTCCGGGGAGCTGTTTTTT.

The V and J genes are TRBV19 and TRBJ2-3, with 10 nucleotides matching TRBD2. Germline CDR1 is LNHDA and CDR2 is SQIVND (reference sequence). This CDR3 is built from 16 residues. V trimming: 8 bases; J trimming: 4 bases; junction bases outside the gene matches: 12. The CDR3 reads CASRPSGRASSDTQYF. In nucleotides, the CDR3 is TGTGCCAGTCGGCCGAGCGGGAGGGCTTCGTCAGATACGCAGTATTTT.

The chain links TRBV3-1 (or the pseudogene TRBV3-2) to TRBJ2-1, with TRBD1 identical over 8 bases. CDR3 length equals 14 residues. Trimming removed 3 bases from V and 8 bases from J; junction bases left unmatched: 6. CDR1 and CDR2 from the germline V gene are LGHDT and YNNKEL (reference sequence). The CDR3 nucleotides are TGTGCCAGCAGCCATAGACAGGGGAGCGATGAGCAGTTCTTC. This gives the protein CASSHRQGSDEQFF.